Listed below are T cell receptor beta chains from one sample, sequenced in a study of T cell changes during pregnancy in multiple sclerosis. Clones were read by immunoSEQ multiplex PCR, and TCRdb kept only the in-frame ones, dropping some. The sample yields tens of thousands of clones, approximately 90% seen once. Sequencing used peripheral blood, obtained in the third trimester of pregnancy. These receptors were taken from a female donor with multiple sclerosis, enrolled in a pregnancy study. Both conserved end residues are part of each CDR3. The D gene is left open where the match is weak.

TRBV7-3 . CASSLTGGGYPDTQYF
TRBV29-1 . CSARGLRSNYGYTF
TRBV2 TRBD1 CASSPRQGINSPLHF
TRBV19 . CASSISRASYNEQFF
TRBV28 . CASKGLEGSRYYNEQFF
TRBV11-1 . CASSPVTGIGYTF
TRBV11-2 . CASSAGGITEAFF
TRBV7-9 . CASSRGTAGKNIQYF
TRBV5-6 TRBD1 CASRWTGHTDTQYF
TRBV11-2 . CASSFGVGYNEQFF
TRBV2 . CASRGTLSYEQYF
TRBV5-4 TRBD2 CASSPSGGASNEQFF
TRBV28 TRBD1 CASSSRGLRAGNTIYF
TRBV2 . CASSVGQPQILHF
TRBV25-1 TRBD2 CASRGGALETQYF
TRBV5-1 TRBD1 CASSLMTGGETQYF
TRBV5-1 TRBD1 CASSLTGGTGELFF
TRBV7-6 . CASSLNQGKETQYF
TRBV4-1 . CASSQGGSWEPQHF
TRBV5-4 . CASRPRLDNYGYTF
TRBV6-1 TRBD1 CASRTGTANQPQHF
TRBV29-1 TRBD2 CSVRTSGGYTGELFF
TRBV11-2 TRBD1 CASRLQGLAEAFF
TRBV7-2 . CASSAYRVAAEAFF
TRBV6-1 . CASSHRADTDTQYF
TRBV30 . CAWSAAGPLYGYTF
TRBV9 . CASSLSPFTDTQYF
TRBV25-1 . CASSEYFGDGDGNTIYF
TRBV12-5 . CASRQADTGELFF
TRBV21-1 . CASRPLRAGAYNEQFF
TRBV5-1 TRBD1 CASSLGGTAQETQYF
TRBV19 . CASSISPGKNHYGYTF
TRBV7-3 TRBD1 CASGITGGSDTEAFF
TRBV5-1 TRBD1 CASSIGTAEDYEQYF
TRBV7-6 TRBD1 CASSLGTVGGGYTF
TRBV15 . CATEEGIYHNQPQHF
TRBV4-1 TRBD1 CASSPLGGQPQHF
TRBV5-5 . CASSLVPGNYEQYF
TRBV5-1 TRBD2 CASSLGGGALKTQYF
TRBV30 . CAWSLRQTKETQYF
TRBV15 . CATSSPGVHGYTF
TRBV5-1 TRBD1 CASSYGQGGTEAFF
TRBV11-2 . CASSLHLRDSPLHF
TRBV5-6 TRBD1 CASSLALGQANEKLFF
TRBV19 TRBD1 CASSISWTGGGYGYTF
TRBV6-5 TRBD1 CASSYDRASGYTF
TRBV15 TRBD1 CATSGLRGQGAEKLFF